This TCR beta chain was documented in a study of radiation and T cells in renal cell carcinoma. Treatment described: 15 Gy SBRT to primary tumor, nephrectomy 4 weeks later. Study-wide findings and caveats: Irradiated tumors had higher TCR clonality than control tumors.

The V gene's germline CDR1 is SGDLS and CDR2 YYNGEE. Trimming took 0 bases from V and 4 from J, leaving 10 bases between them. The CDR3 has 14 residues. Repertoires were generated with immunoSEQ multiplex PCR, while TCRdb's copy carries only in-frame clones and drops some. The sample gives around 21,000 clones, 47% of which show up once; roughly 17% is in the top ten. This clone was observed a few times. The antigen is unknown. The sequence was collected from a woman in her forties or fifties with renal cell carcinoma. The sequencing used tumor tissue, collected from a patient whose treatment included radiotherapy and nephrectomy. The V call is TRBV9, the J call TRBJ1-1; the D is unclear. CDR3 DNA sequence: TGTGCCAGCAGCGTAGTAGTGGGAGGCACTGAAGCTTTCTTT. Translation gives CASSVVVGGTEAFF.